This T cell receptor beta chain was profiled in a study of Ad26.COV2.S vaccination and SARS-CoV-2 variants. The treatment is: around 19 received Ad26.COV2.S at low or high dose, single or two shots; 5 received placebo; per-sample allocation not given. Specimen acquisition occurred on day 63 following the initial vaccine or placebo injection. Method: immunoSEQ multiplex PCR; TCRdb's copy keeps in-frame clones and lacks some. The sample consists of about 430,000 clones, about nine tenths of them appearing once. Deletions cut 3 bases from V and 0 bases from J, with 12 bases between. The CDR3 runs to 16 residues. In germline, CDR1 is LNHDA, CDR2 SQIVND (reference sequence).

Sequencing was performed on peripheral blood, taken in a trial of Ad26.COV2.S vaccine versus placebo. This clonotype was sampled from a person between 18 and 65 years old who received the Ad26.COV2.S COVID-19 vaccine or a placebo. V gene TRBV19 combines with J gene TRBJ1-3; no clear D gene. DNA of the CDR3: TGTGCCAGTAGTATCCCGGTGGGCCACTCTGGAAACACCATATATTTT. Translating it yields CASSIPVGHSGNTIYF.